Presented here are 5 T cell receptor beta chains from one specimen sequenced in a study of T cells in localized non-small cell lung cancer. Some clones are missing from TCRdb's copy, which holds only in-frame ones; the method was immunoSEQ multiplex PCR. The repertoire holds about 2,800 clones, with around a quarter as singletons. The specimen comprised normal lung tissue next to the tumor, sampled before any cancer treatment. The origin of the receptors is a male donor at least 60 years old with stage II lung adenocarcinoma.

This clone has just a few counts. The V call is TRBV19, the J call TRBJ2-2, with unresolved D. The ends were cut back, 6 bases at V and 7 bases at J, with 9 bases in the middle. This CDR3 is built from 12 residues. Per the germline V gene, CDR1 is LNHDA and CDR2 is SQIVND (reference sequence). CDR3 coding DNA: TGTGCCAGTAGCCTAACGGGCGGGGAGCTGTTTTTT. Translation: CASSLTGGELFF.

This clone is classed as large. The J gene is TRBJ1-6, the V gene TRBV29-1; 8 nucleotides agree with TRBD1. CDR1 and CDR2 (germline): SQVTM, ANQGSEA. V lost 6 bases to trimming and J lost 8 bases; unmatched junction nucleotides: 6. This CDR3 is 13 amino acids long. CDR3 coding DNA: TGCAGCGTAACGGACAGGGCTGATTCACCCCTCCACTTT. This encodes CSVTDRADSPLHF. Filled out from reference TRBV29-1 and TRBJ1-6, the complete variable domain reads SAVISQKPSRDICQRGTSLTIQCQVDSQVTMMFWYRQQPGQSLTLIATANQGSEATYESGFVIDKFPISRPNLTFSTLTVSNMSPEDSSIYLCSVTDRADSPLHFGNGTRLTVT.

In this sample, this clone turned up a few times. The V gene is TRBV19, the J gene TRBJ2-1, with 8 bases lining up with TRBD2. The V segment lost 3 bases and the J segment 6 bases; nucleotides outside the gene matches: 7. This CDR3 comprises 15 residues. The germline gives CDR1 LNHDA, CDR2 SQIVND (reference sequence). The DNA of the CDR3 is TGTGCCAGTAGTATCTTAGCGGGACCGAGCAATGAGCAGTTCTTC. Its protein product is CASSILAGPSNEQFF. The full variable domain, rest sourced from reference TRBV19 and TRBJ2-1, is DGGITQSPKYLFRKEGQNVTLSCEQNLNHDAMYWYRQDPGQGLRLIYYSQIVNDFQKGDIAEGYSVSREKKESFPLTVTSAQKNPTAFYLCASSILAGPSNEQFFGPGTRLTVL.

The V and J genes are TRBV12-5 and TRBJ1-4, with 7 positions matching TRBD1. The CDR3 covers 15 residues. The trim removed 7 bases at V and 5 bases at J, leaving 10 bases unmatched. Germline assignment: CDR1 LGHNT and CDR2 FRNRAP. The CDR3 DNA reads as TGTGCTAGTGTGGATTCCGGGACAGCGAATGAAAAACTGTTTTTT. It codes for CASVDSGTANEKLFF.

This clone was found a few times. CDR3 bases: TGCGCCAGCAGCCTGGACAGGGGTGATGAAAAACTGTTTTTT. This sequence encodes CASSLDRGDEKLFF. The V and J genes are TRBV23-1 and TRBJ1-4; 9 bases fit TRBD1. TRBV23-1 is treated as an ORF (open reading frame) with a function not yet certain. With 6 bases clipped from V and 6 bases from J, the junction kept 5 bases outside the gene matches. The CDR3 is 14 amino acids.